The next 32 T cell receptor beta chains were all read from a single sample in a study of T cells in Graves' hyperthyroidism and ophthalmopathy. It was RNA transcripts that yielded the amplified TCR beta CDR3 regions. In the first-round RT-PCR of the TCR CDR3, the HTBI primer set was used. TCRdb independently ran MiXCR on the multiplex PCR reads; one entry per CDR3 protein. Of about 840,000 distinct CDR3 sequences in the sample, over 35% were seen once. What was sequenced was blood. The receptors stem from a man between 18 and 29 years old with Graves' hyperthyroidism.

About this clonotype itself: At one of its ends the junction is not consistent with the germline gene, which may arise from a read error. This sequence joins TRBV9 and TRBJ1-3; tentative D call: TRBD1 (5 bases). The germline gives CDR1 SGDLS, CDR2 YYNGEE. This CDR3 region has 15 residues. The CDR3: CASSVQGLSGDTIYF. CDR3 bases: TGTGCCAGCAGCGTACAGGGCCTCTCTGGAGACACCATATATTTT.

This clonotype was seen at least ten times. This rearrangement joins TRBV10-3 to TRBJ2-7, with 7 bases lining up with TRBD1. The V gene's germline CDR1 is ENHRY and CDR2 SYGVKD. The CDR3 length is 15 residues. V shed 10 bases and J 0 bases; nucleotides not matched to a gene: 12. DNA for the CDR3: TGTGCCACCACTACCAAGACAGGGAGCTCCTACGAGCAGTACTTC. It yields the protein CATTTKTGSSYEQYF.

Ten or more counts support this clonotype. The chain uses TRBV9 and TRBJ2-6; D gene uncertain. The CDR3 has 16 amino acids. The V gene's germline CDR1 is SGDLS and CDR2 YYNGEE. The ends were cut back, 0 bases at V and 1 base at J, with 8 bases in the middle. DNA of the CDR3: TGTGCCAGCAGCGTAGGGTCGTTGTCTGGGGCCAACGTCCTGACTTTC. Translation gives CASSVGSLSGANVLTF.

In its sample, this clonotype was seen a few times. V is TRBV5-1 and J is TRBJ1-6; TRBD1 agrees at 9 bases. CDR3 size: 16 residues. Germline trimming cut 4 bases from V and 9 bases from J; bases unmatched to any gene: 11. CDR1 and CDR2 from the germline V gene are SGHRS and YFSETQ. Here the CDR3 DNA reads TGCGCCAGCAGCGTATTTCCGACAGGGGGTAGTTCACCCCTCCACTTT. Translating it yields CASSVFPTGGSSPLHF.

V and J are TRBV5-1 and TRBJ1-1; D uncertain. CDR1 and CDR2 from the germline V gene are SGHRS and YFSETQ. The CDR3 is 15 residues long. Between the trimmed V and J ends, which lost 4 bases and 3 bases, there was a span of 16 bases. As DNA, the CDR3 is TGCGCCAGCAGCCCCCGGCTTCTCGGTGACACTGAAGCTTTCTTT. Protein sequence: CASSPRLLGDTEAFF.

Concerning this clonotype itself: A much more abundant neighbour one base away suggests this may be a read error. Given the absence of the conserved phenylalanine or tryptophan at the CDR3 end, a read error is likely. The chain has TRBV5-1 and TRBJ1-1; weak D call: TRBD1 (5 bases). The germline V gene encodes CDR1 SGHRS and CDR2 YFSETQ. V lost 1 base and J 5 bases, leaving 12 bases between the germline ends. The CDR3 consists of 14 residues. The CDR3 nucleotides are TGCGCCAGCAGCTTGATGGGGGTGGGGACTGAAGCTTTCTCT. Its protein is CASSLMGVGTEAFS.

This clonotype was counted at least ten times. This sequence joins TRBV7-9 and TRBJ2-5, with 11 bases aligning to TRBD2. Losses at the gene ends were 5 bases for V and 2 bases for J; bases not matched to a gene: 1. The germline CDR1 and CDR2 sequences are SEHNR and FQNEAQ (reference sequence). The CDR3 totals 14 residues. The CDR3 spells CASSGLAGQETQYF. The CDR3 DNA follows: TGTGCCAGCAGCGGACTAGCGGGTCAAGAGACCCAGTACTTC.

The chain couples TRBV7-8 to TRBJ2-7; a possible D gene is TRBD1 (7 bases). Trimming shortened V by 3 bases and J by 5 bases, and 14 bases separated the two germline ends. From germline, CDR1 is SGHVS and CDR2 FQNEAQ. The CDR3 sequence is 14 residues long. The CDR3 reads CASSLEGAEDEQYF. CDR3 sequence (DNA): TGTGCCAGCAGCTTGGAGGGGGCGGAAGACGAGCAGTACTTC. The full variable domain, with the rest looked up from reference TRBV7-8 and TRBJ2-7, is GAGVSQSPRYKVAKRGQDVALRCDPISGHVSLFWYQQALGQGPEFLTYFQNEAQLDKSGLPSDRFFAERPEGSVSTLKIQRTQQEDSAVYLCASSLEGAEDEQYFGPGTRLTVT.

This chain uses TRBV12-3 or TRBV12-4 with TRBJ1-3; D ambiguous. Trimming took 7 bases from V and 2 from J, leaving 9 bases between them. The CDR3 has 13 amino acids. The CDR3 DNA reads as TGTGCCAGCATCGGTGAGGCTGGAAACACCATATATTTT. As protein: CASIGEAGNTIYF.

CDR3 bases: TGTGCCAGCAGTGACAACCCGGGAAACGGCAATCAGCCCCAGCATTTT. It yields the protein CASSDNPGNGNQPQHF. V usage is TRBV2 and J usage is TRBJ1-5; no firm D call. Trimming pared 3 bases from V and 2 bases from J, leaving 14 bases between. The CDR3 has 16 residues. Per the germline V gene, CDR1 is SNHLY and CDR2 is FYNNEI.

With regard to this clonotype: A much bigger clone sits one base away, suggesting this may be a read error. The chain links TRBV25-1 to TRBJ1-5; D might be TRBD1 (5 bases). Between the trimmed V and J ends, which lost 5 bases and 5 bases, there was a span of 19 bases. This CDR3 spans 16 amino acids. Looked up from germline, CDR1 is MGHDK and CDR2 is SYGVNS. DNA for the CDR3: TGTGCCAGCAGTCCAGACCGGGGGAACTCCTATCAGCCCCAGCATTTT. As protein: CASSPDRGNSYQPQHF.

This clonotype is a singleton in its sample. This may be a read error: a much more frequent sequence differs by one nucleotide. This CDR3 reads CASSPPAEEYQETQYF. In nucleotides, the CDR3 is TGTGCCAGCAGCCCGCCCGCGGAGGAGTACCAAGAGACCCAGTACTTC. V usage is TRBV7-2 and J usage is TRBJ2-5, with a weak D call TRBD2 (5 bases). With 5 bases removed from V and 0 bases from J, the gap between germline ends came to 16 bases. The CDR3 runs to 16 residues. Germline assignment: CDR1 SGHTA and CDR2 FQGNSA.

This clonotype was counted many times. V usage is TRBV7-9 and J usage is TRBJ2-5; tentative D call: TRBD2 (6 bases). CDR1 is SEHNR and CDR2 is FQNEAQ in the germline V gene (reference sequence). This CDR3 is built from 14 residues. V lost 4 bases to trimming and J lost 0 bases, with 9 bases between them. The CDR3 DNA follows: TGTGCCAGCAGCTACCGGGAGCACCAAGAGACCCAGTACTTC. Encoded protein: CASSYREHQETQYF.

The rearrangement uses TRBV24-1 and TRBJ2-7, with 9 bases that match TRBD2. The germline gives CDR1 KGHDR, CDR2 SFDVKD. The CDR3 spans 15 residues. Trimming took 3 bases from V and 4 from J; bases not matched to a gene: 6. The CDR3: CATSDRGAGGYEQYF. CDR3 coding DNA: TGTGCCACCAGTGATCGGGGAGCGGGAGGTTACGAGCAGTACTTC.

This chain links TRBV30 with TRBJ1-4; D remains unclear. The germline V and J ends were trimmed by 4 bases and 3 bases, with 6 bases remaining between them. Germline V gene sequence: CDR1 GTSNPN, CDR2 SVGIG (reference sequence). The CDR3 is made up of 12 amino acids. The CDR3 DNA sequence: TGTGCCTGGAAAGCGCCTAATGAAAAACTGTTTTTT. It specifies CAWKAPNEKLFF.

The chain recombines TRBV7-2 with TRBJ2-7, with 7 bases aligning to TRBD1. CDR1 and CDR2 (germline): SGHTA, FQGNSA. V dropped 1 base and J dropped 7; count of bases not matched to a gene: 7. CDR3 length: 14 amino acids. The CDR3 coding sequence is TGTGCCAGCAGCTTAGACAGGGGAGTGAGGGAGCAGTACTTC. Translating gives CASSLDRGVREQYF. Drawing the rest from reference TRBV7-2 and TRBJ2-7, the complete variable domain is GAGVSQSPSNKVTEKGKDVELRCDPISGHTALYWYRQSLGQGLEFLIYFQGNSAPDKSGLPSDRFSAERTGGSVSTLTIQRTQQEDSAVYLCASSLDRGVREQYFGPGTRLTVT.

This clonotype was counted ten times or more. The genes are TRBV29-1 and TRBJ2-5; tentative D call: TRBD1 (6 bases). The V end lost 4 bases, the J end lost 1 base, and 10 bases lay between the germline ends. CDR1 SQVTM and CDR2 ANQGSEA come from the germline V gene. This CDR3 contains 13 residues. The CDR3 nucleotides read TGCAGCGTTGGAACAGGGCCCCAAGAGACCCAGTACTTC. Encoded protein: CSVGTGPQETQYF.

The chain joins TRBV6-1 to TRBJ1-1; a weak D match, TRBD1 (5 bases). The CDR3 has 15 amino acids. V was shortened by 5 bases and J by 1 base, with 14 bases between the two germline ends. The germline V gene has CDR1 MNHNS and CDR2 SASEGT. For the CDR3, the DNA is TGTGCCAGCAGTATAAACAGGTTAAAGAACACTGAAGCTTTCTTT. It encodes CASSINRLKNTEAFF.

The rearrangement links TRBV14 to TRBJ2-7, with 9 positions matching TRBD2. The CDR3 runs 14 residues. Trimming cost V 1 base and J 3 bases; bases outside gene matches: 1. CDR1 is SGHDN and CDR2 is FVKESK in the germline V gene. CDR3 amino acids: CASSQASGNYEQYF. The CDR3 nucleotides are TGTGCCAGCAGCCAAGCTAGCGGGAACTACGAGCAGTACTTC.

V usage is TRBV24-1 and J usage is TRBJ2-2; D ambiguous. Per germline, CDR1 KGHDR and CDR2 SFDVKD. V dropped 3 bases and J dropped 3 bases, with 16 bases sitting between them. This CDR3 has 17 amino acids. Written as DNA, the CDR3 is TGTGCCACCAGTGATCCGAGTGAACCTGTGGACACCGGGGAGCTGTTTTTT. Translated, it gives CATSDPSEPVDTGELFF.

This clonotype was detected a few times. At one boundary the junction diverges from the germline segment, which might be a read error. The chain employs TRBV4-1 and TRBJ2-5; possible D gene TRBD1, 5 bases. Germline V gene sequence: CDR1 MGHRA, CDR2 YSYEKL. This CDR3 comprises 14 residues. The CDR3, as DNA: TGTGCCAGCAGCCAAGCAGGGTACCAAGAGACCCAGTACTTC. It encodes CASSQAGYQETQYF.

The chain couples TRBV4-2 to TRBJ1-3; 8 bases agree with TRBD1. Per the germline V gene, CDR1 is LGHNA and CDR2 is YNFKEQ. The CDR3 totals 15 residues. V lost 4 bases, J lost 8 bases, and 10 bases stayed unmatched. DNA of the CDR3: TGTGCCAGCAGCCGGATGACAGGGGATAAAGACACCATATATTTT. It specifies CASSRMTGDKDTIYF.

The chain links TRBV13 to TRBJ1-5, with D maybe TRBD1 (6 bases). This CDR3 has 17 amino acids. V lost 5 bases and J lost 2, with 19 bases in between. The germline V gene has CDR1 PRHDT and CDR2 FYEKMQ (reference sequence). The DNA for the CDR3 is TGTGCCAGCAGCCAAGACCGACAGGTTAGGGGCAATCAGCCCCAGCATTTT. Its translation is CASSQDRQVRGNQPQHF.

The genes are TRBV6-1 and TRBJ2-7, with TRBD2 as a possible D gene (6 bases). The CDR3 consists of 15 residues. The V gene lost 5 bases and the J gene lost 2 bases, with 16 bases spanning the gap. Germline V CDR1 and CDR2: MNHNS, SASEGT. CDR3 loop: CASSYSRGIAYEQYF. CDR3 DNA: TGTGCCAGCAGTTACTCACGGGGGATCGCCTACGAGCAGTACTTC.

This clonotype was seen at least ten times. The V and J genes are TRBV29-1 and TRBJ1-1; possible D gene TRBD1, 6 bases. The CDR3 covers 15 residues. Germline CDR1 and CDR2: SQVTM and ANQGSEA. Trimming took off 6 bases at V and 3 bases at J, with 20 bases between the two ends. The CDR3 here is CSVTGQDPTYTEAFF. CDR3 coding DNA: TGCAGCGTGACGGGACAAGACCCAACTTACACTGAAGCTTTCTTT.

The chain has TRBV2 and TRBJ2-5; D gene uncertain. V was shortened by 2 bases and J by 2 bases, with 9 bases between the two germline ends. The CDR3 is 14 residues long. The germline gives CDR1 SNHLY, CDR2 FYNNEI. CDR3 nucleotide sequence: TGTGCCAGCAGTGAATCCAGGTTTCAAGAGACCCAGTACTTC. Translation gives CASSESRFQETQYF.

The V call is TRBV7-2, the J call TRBJ1-2; 7 positions match TRBD1. Germline values: CDR1 SGHTA, CDR2 FQGNSA. Trimming cost V 3 bases and J 7 bases; bases outside gene matches: 2. This CDR3 comprises 12 residues. CDR3 in amino acids: CASSFDRVGYTF. For the CDR3, the DNA is TGTGCCAGCAGCTTTGACAGGGTTGGCTACACCTTC.

This clonotype was counted between two and nine times. The chain is built from TRBV6-1 and TRBJ2-5; D is perhaps TRBD2 (5 bases). The germline CDR1 and CDR2 sequences are MNHNS and SASEGT. This CDR3 has 12 residues. Between the trimmed V and J ends, which lost 6 bases and 5 bases, there was a span of 10 bases. In nucleotides, the CDR3 is TGTGCCAGCAGAACTAGTCGGGAGACCCAGTACTTC. It codes for CASRTSRETQYF.

This clonotype was seen a handful of times. V usage is TRBV9 and J usage is TRBJ2-5, with 7 bases identical to TRBD1. The CDR3 totals 17 residues. Per the germline V gene, CDR1 is SGDLS and CDR2 is YYNGEE. V gave up 0 bases and J gave up 3 bases; unmatched junction bases: 11. The CDR3 region is CASSVDPSPGQEETQYF. The CDR3 nucleotides read TGTGCCAGCAGCGTAGACCCTTCCCCCGGACAGGAAGAGACCCAGTACTTC.

Only a few counts were recorded for this clonotype. The chain is built from TRBV12-3 or TRBV12-4 and TRBJ1-4; the match to TRBD1 covers 9 bases. CDR3 size: 16 residues. J was trimmed by 6 bases and V by 6 bases; bases with no gene match: 11. The CDR3 DNA sequence: TGTGCCAGCAGCCTGCTACCGGGACAGGGAGATGAAAAACTGTTTTTT. Translation gives CASSLLPGQGDEKLFF.

Regarding this clonotype: A much larger clone differs from this one at a single base, so this may be a read error. V gene TRBV29-1 combines with J gene TRBJ1-1; tentatively, D is TRBD1 (6 bases). Germline lookup yields CDR1 SQVTM and CDR2 ANQGSEA. CDR3 length equals 14 residues. V was cut by 7 bases and J by 1 base, with 16 bases left in between. The CDR3 region is CSAVRQGRNTEAFF. The CDR3 DNA reads as TGCAGCGCTGTTCGGCAGGGGAGGAACACTGAAGCTTTCTTT.

This clonotype was found many times. V usage is TRBV12-3 or TRBV12-4 and J usage is TRBJ1-2; 9 bases are shared with TRBD1. This CDR3 contains 12 residues. V gave up 6 bases and J gave up 6 bases; unmatched junction bases: 2. The chain's CDR3 is CASSGTGNGYTF. The CDR3, as DNA: TGTGCCAGCAGCGGGACAGGGAATGGCTACACCTTC.